This passage covers 2 T cell receptor beta chains from one sample sequenced in a study of T cell clonality in common variable immunodeficiency. Measured with immunoSEQ multiplex PCR; TCRdb has only the in-frame clones, and not every one. The profile covers 30,000 to 45,000 clones, none occurring a single time. The source material was peripheral blood mononuclear cells. These receptors were taken from a person aged 18 to 69 in good health.

Many counts were recorded for this clone. The read ends 3 residues before the CDR3 terminus; that terminus is restored from the germline J gene. The chain combines TRBV14 with TRBJ1-1; D gene ambiguous. CDR3 length equals 13 residues. In germline, CDR1 is SGHDN, CDR2 FVKESK. V lost 2 bases and J lost 3, with 7 bases in between. CDR3 DNA, as far as it was read: TGTGCCAGCAGCCAAACGAGGGACACTGAA. Its protein is CASSQTRDTE. In full, the CDR3 reads CASSQTRDTEAFF.

This clone was found many times. The CDR3 sequence: CASSVDPSGASYEQYF. The CDR3 bases that were read are TGTGCCAGCAGCGTAGACCCTAGCGGTGCATCCTACGAG. The chain joins TRBV9 to TRBJ2-7; 7 bases map to TRBD2. Read sequence stops 3 residues before the CDR3 end, and the germline J gene provides the missing end. The CDR3 has 16 amino acids. CDR1 and CDR2 from the germline V gene are SGDLS and YYNGEE. After removal of 0 bases from V and 1 base from J, the junction contained 7 bases not matched to a gene.